A single sample gave rise to the 2 T cell receptor beta chains below, sequenced in a study of chemoradiotherapy in HPV16-positive cancers. Libraries were prepared by immunoSEQ multiplex PCR; TCRdb keeps only in-frame clonotypes and omits some of them. The repertoire holds fewer than 4,500 clones, around 90% seen once, with about 3% in the top ten. The material was obtained from a patient who underwent chemoradiotherapy. All receptors derive from a human donor with HPV-associated anogenital cancer.

The chain has TRBV5-4 and TRBJ1-1; D gene uncertain. Per the germline V gene, CDR1 is SGHNT and CDR2 is YYREEE (reference sequence). This CDR3 comprises 16 residues. Trimming cost V 3 bases and J 2 bases, with 17 bases left between them. The CDR3 DNA reads TGTGCCAGCAGCTATGGTCGACGGGGAACCAACACTGAAGCTTTCTTT. As protein: CASSYGRRGTNTEAFF.

This chain links TRBV25-1 with TRBJ1-5; perhaps TRBD1 as D (5 bases). Germline CDR1 is MGHDK and CDR2 is SYGVNS. Deletions cut 0 bases from V and 4 bases from J, with 13 bases between. The CDR3 is 16 residues long. CDR3 DNA sequence: TGTGCCAGCAGTGAATATCAAGGGGAGGGAAATCAGCCCCAGCATTTT. Amino acids: CASSEYQGEGNQPQHF.